In this sample, the clone carrying this TCR beta chain turned up a few times. Its matching antigen is unknown. The junction differs from germline at one of its ends, possibly a read error. Arm-PCR of CDR3 regions with iRepertoire HTBI primers generated TCR beta libraries. Using its own MiXCR run on the multiplex PCR reads, TCRdb lists one record per CDR3 protein. The sample yields roughly 560,000 distinct CDR3 sequences, approximately 12% seen once. The data originate from a study of regulatory T cells in long-lasting Graves disease. Study results and caveats: It was in persistent disease that TRBV28, TRBJ1-2 and TRBJ2-5 were favored. Persistent Graves' patients showed less TCR diversity than newly diagnosed ones. Whereas new patients shared 1,000 or so public clonotypes, persistent patients shared more, at 2,500 to 3,500.

The CDR3 runs to 15 residues. Germline CDR1 reads DFQATT; CDR2 reads SNEGSKA (reference sequence). Time point: newly diagnosed GD, antithyroid drugs for less than 3 months. Preparation of the TCR library used RNA extracted from PBMCs. This sample was also put to use in a study of T cells in Graves' hyperthyroidism and ophthalmopathy. This second report adds: Patients between 18 and 65 years old had hyperthyroidism, newly diagnosed and lasting under 2 months.

The genes are TRBV20-1 and TRBJ2-7; TRBD2 agrees at 7 bases. The source is a woman in her thirties with Graves disease. The source was peripheral blood mononuclear cells (PBMCs), collected at new diagnosis, from a patient treated with antithyroid drugs. The CDR3 sequence is CSARDPAGLPYEQYF. In DNA form, the CDR3 reads TGCAGTGCGAGAGACCCAGCGGGATTACCCTACGAGCAGTACTTC.